The sequence of this TCR beta chain was determined in a study of tumor-infiltrating lymphocytes in primary liver carcinoma. V lost 5 bases to trimming and J lost 5 bases, with 19 bases between them. The CDR3 totals 16 residues. Germline V CDR1 and CDR2: SGHAT, FQNNGV. Germline DNA was also extracted, and blood RNA was taken from unsorted whole blood. A constant-region primer served to make TCR beta cDNA from roughly 540 ng total RNA. It was through three nested multiplex PCR rounds of slightly modified ARM-PCR that TCR beta libraries arose. Rounds one and two of PCR, each of 10 to 11 cycles, were primed with TRBV1-TRBV30 forward primers and a C-beta reverse primer. TCRdb re-called the multiplex PCR reads through MiXCR, storing one row per CDR3 protein. The sample records about 330,000 distinct CDR3 sequences, less than 70% being singletons.

The sequence came from a man aged 40-55 years with primary liver carcinoma and hepatitis B virus infection. The chain uses TRBV11-2 and TRBJ1-5; D perhaps matches TRBD1 (5 bases). Sequencing was carried out using peripheral blood. The CDR3 reads CASSLGTETWDQPQHF. Here the CDR3 DNA reads TGTGCCAGCAGCCTTGGGACTGAGACTTGGGATCAGCCCCAGCATTTT.